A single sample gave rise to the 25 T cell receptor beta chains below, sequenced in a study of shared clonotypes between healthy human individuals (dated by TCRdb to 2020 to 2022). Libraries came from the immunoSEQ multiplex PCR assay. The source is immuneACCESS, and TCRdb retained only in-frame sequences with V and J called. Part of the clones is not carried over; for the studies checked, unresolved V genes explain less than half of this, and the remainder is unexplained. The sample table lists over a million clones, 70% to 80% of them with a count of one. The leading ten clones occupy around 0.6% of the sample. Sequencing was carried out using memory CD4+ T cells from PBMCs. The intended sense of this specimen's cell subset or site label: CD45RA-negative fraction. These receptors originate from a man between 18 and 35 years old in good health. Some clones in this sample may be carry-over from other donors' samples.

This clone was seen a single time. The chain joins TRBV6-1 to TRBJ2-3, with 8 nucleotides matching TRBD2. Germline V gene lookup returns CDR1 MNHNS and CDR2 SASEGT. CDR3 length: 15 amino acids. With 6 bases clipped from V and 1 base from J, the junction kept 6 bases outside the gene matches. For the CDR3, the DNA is TGTGCCAGCAGCCAAAGCGGGAGAGGCACAGATACGCAGTATTTT. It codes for CASSQSGRGTDTQYF.

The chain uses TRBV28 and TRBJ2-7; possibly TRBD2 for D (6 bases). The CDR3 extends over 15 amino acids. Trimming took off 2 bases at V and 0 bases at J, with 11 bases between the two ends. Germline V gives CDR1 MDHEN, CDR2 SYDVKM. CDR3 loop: CASSLAGPSSYEQYF. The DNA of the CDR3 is TGTGCCAGCAGTTTAGCGGGGCCTAGCTCCTACGAGCAGTACTTC.

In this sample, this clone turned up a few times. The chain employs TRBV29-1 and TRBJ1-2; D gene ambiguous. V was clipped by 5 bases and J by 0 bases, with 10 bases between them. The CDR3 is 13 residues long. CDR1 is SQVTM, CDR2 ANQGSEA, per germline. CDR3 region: CSVTEGPNYGYTF. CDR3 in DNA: TGCAGCGTTACGGAGGGCCCTAACTATGGCTACACCTTC.

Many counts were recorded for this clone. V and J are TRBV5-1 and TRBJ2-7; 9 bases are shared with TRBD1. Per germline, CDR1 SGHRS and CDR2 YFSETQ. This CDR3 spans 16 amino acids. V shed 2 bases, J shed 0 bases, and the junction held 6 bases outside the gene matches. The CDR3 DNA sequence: TGCGCCAGCAGCTTAAAGGGGGACAGGGTCTCCTACGAGCAGTACTTC. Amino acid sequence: CASSLKGDRVSYEQYF.

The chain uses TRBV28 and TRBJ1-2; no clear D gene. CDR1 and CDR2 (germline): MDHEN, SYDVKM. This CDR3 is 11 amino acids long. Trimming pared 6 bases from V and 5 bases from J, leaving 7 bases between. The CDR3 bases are TGTGCCAGCAGCCTTCCTTATGGCTACACCTTC. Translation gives CASSLPYGYTF.

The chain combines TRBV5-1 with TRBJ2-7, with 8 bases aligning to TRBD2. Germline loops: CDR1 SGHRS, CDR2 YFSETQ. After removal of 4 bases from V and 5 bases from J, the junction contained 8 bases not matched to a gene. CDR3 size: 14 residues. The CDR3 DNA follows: TGCGCCAGCAGCCGGGAGGGGTATTTGGACGAGCAGTACTTC. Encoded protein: CASSREGYLDEQYF.

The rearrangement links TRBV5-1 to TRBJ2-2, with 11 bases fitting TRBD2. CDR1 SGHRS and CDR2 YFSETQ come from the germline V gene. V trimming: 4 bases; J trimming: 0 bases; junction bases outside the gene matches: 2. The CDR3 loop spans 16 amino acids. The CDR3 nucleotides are TGCGCCAGCAGCGTGACTAGCGGGGCGAACACCGGGGAGCTGTTTTTT. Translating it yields CASSVTSGANTGELFF.

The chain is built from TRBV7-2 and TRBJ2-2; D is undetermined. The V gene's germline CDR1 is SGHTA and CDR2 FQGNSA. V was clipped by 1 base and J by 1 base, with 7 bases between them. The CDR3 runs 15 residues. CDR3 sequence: CASSLVVRNTGELFF. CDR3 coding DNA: TGTGCCAGCAGCTTAGTCGTCCGGAACACCGGGGAGCTGTTTTTT. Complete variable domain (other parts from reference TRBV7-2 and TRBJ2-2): GAGVSQSPSNKVTEKGKDVELRCDPISGHTALYWYRQSLGQGLEFLIYFQGNSAPDKSGLPSDRFSAERTGGSVSTLTIQRTQQEDSAVYLCASSLVVRNTGELFFGEGSRLTVL.

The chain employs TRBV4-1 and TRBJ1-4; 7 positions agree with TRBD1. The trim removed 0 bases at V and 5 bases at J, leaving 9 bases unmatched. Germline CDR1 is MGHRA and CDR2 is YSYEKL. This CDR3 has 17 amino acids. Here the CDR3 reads CASSQERTARGNEKLFF. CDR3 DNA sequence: TGCGCCAGCAGCCAAGAAAGGACGGCCAGGGGGAATGAAAAACTGTTTTTT.

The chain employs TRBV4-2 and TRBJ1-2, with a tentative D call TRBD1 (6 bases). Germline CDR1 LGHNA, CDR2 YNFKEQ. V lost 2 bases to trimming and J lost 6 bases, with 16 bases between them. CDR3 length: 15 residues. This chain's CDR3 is CASSQRDIDLNGYTF. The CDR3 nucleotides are TGTGCCAGCAGCCAACGGGACATCGATCTTAATGGCTACACCTTC.

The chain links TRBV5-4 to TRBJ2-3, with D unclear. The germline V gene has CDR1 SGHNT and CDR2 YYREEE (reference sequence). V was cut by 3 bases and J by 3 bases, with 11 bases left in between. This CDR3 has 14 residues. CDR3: CASSWGSTTDTQYF. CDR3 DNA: TGTGCCAGCAGCTGGGGAAGTACGACAGATACGCAGTATTTT.

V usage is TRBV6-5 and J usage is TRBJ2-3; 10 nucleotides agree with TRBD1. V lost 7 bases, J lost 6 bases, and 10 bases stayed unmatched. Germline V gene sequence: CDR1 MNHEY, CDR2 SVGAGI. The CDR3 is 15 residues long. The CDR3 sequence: CASKLTGGPGDTQYF. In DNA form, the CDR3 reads TGTGCCAGCAAACTGACAGGGGGCCCAGGGGATACGCAGTATTTT.

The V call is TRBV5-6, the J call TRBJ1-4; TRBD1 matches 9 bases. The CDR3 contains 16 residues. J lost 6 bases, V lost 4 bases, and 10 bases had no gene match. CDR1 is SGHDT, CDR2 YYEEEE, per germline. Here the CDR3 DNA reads TGTGCCAGCAGCCACACAGGGGGCGGATCTCATGAAAAACTGTTTTTT. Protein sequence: CASSHTGGGSHEKLFF.

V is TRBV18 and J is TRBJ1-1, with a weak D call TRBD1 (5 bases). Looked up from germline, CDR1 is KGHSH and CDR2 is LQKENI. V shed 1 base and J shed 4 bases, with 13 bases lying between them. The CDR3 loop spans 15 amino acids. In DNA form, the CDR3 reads TGTGCCAGCTCACCACTCCGCGGGGCGGGCACTGAAGCTTTCTTT. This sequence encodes CASSPLRGAGTEAFF.

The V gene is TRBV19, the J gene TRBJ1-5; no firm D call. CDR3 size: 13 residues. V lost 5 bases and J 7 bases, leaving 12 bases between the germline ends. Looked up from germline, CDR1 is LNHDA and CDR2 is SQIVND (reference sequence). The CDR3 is CASSRGLGQPQHF. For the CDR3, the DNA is TGTGCCAGTAGTCGAGGGCTAGGACAGCCCCAGCATTTT. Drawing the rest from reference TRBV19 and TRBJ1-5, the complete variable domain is DGGITQSPKYLFRKEGQNVTLSCEQNLNHDAMYWYRQDPGQGLRLIYYSQIVNDFQKGDIAEGYSVSREKKESFPLTVTSAQKNPTAFYLCASSRGLGQPQHFGDGTRLSIL.

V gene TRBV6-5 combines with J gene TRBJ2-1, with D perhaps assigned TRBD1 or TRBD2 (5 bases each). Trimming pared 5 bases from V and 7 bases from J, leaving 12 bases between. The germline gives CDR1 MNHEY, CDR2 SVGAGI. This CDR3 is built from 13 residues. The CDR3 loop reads CASSRDLRNEQFF. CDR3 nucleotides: TGTGCCAGCAGTCGGGACCTCAGGAATGAGCAGTTCTTC.

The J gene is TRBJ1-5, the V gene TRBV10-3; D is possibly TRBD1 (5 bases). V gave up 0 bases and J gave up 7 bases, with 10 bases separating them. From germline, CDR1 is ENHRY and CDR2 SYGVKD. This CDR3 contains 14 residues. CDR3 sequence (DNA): TGTGCCATCAGTGAGTCGACAGTGGGGCAGCCCCAGCATTTT. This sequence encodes CAISESTVGQPQHF.

For the CDR3, the DNA is TGTGCCAGCAGCCGCGACAGTAACTATGGCTACACCTTC. Translating gives CASSRDSNYGYTF. The gene calls are TRBV7-6 and TRBJ1-2, with D perhaps TRBD1 (5 bases). Deletions cut 5 bases from V and 1 base from J, with 8 bases between. Germline CDR1 is SGHVS and CDR2 is FNYEAQ. The CDR3 is 13 amino acids.

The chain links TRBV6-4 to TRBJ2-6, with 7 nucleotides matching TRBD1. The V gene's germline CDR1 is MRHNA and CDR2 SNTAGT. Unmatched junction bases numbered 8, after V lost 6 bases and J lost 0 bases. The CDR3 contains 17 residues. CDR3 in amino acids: CASSRDSLTSGANVLTF. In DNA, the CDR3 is TGTGCCAGCAGCCGGGACAGCCTTACCTCTGGGGCCAACGTCCTGACTTTC.

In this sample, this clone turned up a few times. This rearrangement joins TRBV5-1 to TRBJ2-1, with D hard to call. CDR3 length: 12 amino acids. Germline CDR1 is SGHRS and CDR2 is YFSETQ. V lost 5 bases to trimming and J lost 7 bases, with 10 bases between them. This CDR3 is CASRNVGNEQFF. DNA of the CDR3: TGCGCCAGCAGGAATGTAGGGAATGAGCAGTTCTTC.

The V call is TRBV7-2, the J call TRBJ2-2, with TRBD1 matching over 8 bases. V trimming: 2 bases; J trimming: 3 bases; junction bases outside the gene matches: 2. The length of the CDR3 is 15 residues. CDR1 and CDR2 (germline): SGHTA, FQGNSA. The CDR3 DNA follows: TGTGCCAGCAGCTTAATGGACAGGGACACCGGGGAGCTGTTTTTT. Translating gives CASSLMDRDTGELFF. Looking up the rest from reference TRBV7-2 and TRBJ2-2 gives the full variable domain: GAGVSQSPSNKVTEKGKDVELRCDPISGHTALYWYRQSLGQGLEFLIYFQGNSAPDKSGLPSDRFSAERTGGSVSTLTIQRTQQEDSAVYLCASSLMDRDTGELFFGEGSRLTVL.

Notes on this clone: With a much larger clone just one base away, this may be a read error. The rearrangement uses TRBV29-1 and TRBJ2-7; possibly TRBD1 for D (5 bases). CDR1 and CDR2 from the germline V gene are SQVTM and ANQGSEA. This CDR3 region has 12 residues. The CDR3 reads CSPDILAYEQHF. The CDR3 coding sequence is TGCAGCCCGGACATTCTCGCCTACGAGCAGCACTTC.

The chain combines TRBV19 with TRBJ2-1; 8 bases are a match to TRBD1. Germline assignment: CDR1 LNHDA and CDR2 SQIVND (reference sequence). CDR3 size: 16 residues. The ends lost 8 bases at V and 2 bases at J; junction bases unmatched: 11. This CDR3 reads CASRFRGTGTYNEQFF. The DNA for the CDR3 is TGTGCCAGTCGGTTTAGAGGGACAGGCACCTACAATGAGCAGTTCTTC.

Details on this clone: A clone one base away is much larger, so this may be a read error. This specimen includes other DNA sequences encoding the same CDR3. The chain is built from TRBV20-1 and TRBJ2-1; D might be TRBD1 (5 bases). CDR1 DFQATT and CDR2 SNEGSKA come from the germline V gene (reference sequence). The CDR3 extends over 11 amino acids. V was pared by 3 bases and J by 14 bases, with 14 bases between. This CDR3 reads CSASSGLSKFF. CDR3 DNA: TGCAGTGCTAGCTCAGGGCTAAGCAAGTTCTTC.

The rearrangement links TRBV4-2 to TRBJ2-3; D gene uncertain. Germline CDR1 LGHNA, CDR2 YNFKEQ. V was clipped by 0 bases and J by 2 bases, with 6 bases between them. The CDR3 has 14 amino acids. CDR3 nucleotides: TGTGCCAGCAGCCAAGATTTCCTCACAGATACGCAGTATTTT. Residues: CASSQDFLTDTQYF.